This T cell receptor (beta chain) was sequenced during a study of cytomegalovirus exposure and HLA in healthy donors. Concerning this clone: Antigen unknown.

60 Vbeta and 13 Jbeta primers were used in PCR. The assay was immunoSEQ multiplex PCR, and TCRdb's table has in-frame clones only and misses some. The data show around 150,000 clones, 60% to 85% seen once. Study-wide results and limits: In a later analysis, several top co-occurrence clusters appeared linked to parvovirus B19, influenza, CMV and Epstein-Barr virus.

Losses at the gene ends were 6 bases for V and 7 bases for J; bases not matched to a gene: 19. There are 18 residues in the CDR3. CDR1 SNHLY and CDR2 FYNNEI come from the germline V gene. This sequence was found in a woman in her thirties in good health and CMV-seronegative. Material for sequencing was PBMCs. The chain couples TRBV2 to TRBJ2-1; 9 bases align to TRBD1. The chain's CDR3 is CASRKGRIRDRVGNEQFF. The DNA of the CDR3 is TGTGCCAGCAGGAAGGGTCGAATCCGGGACAGGGTAGGGAATGAGCAGTTCTTC. Using reference TRBV2 and TRBJ2-1 for the parts outside the CDR3, the full variable domain is EPEVTQTPSHQVTQMGQEVILRCVPISNHLYFYWYRQILGQKVEFLVSFYNNEISEKSEIFDDQFSVERPDGSNFTLKIRSTKLEDSAMYFCASRKGRIRDRVGNEQFFGPGTRLTVL.